This T cell receptor beta chain came from a study of cytomegalovirus exposure and HLA in healthy donors. General study results and limits: Generally TCR sequences proved uncommon, though certain public TCRs appeared in numerous donors. Further analysis, carried out later, found HLA-associated TCR beta chains more clonally expanded than equally common other chains.

Healthy bone marrow donors made up the donors. The PCR used 60 Vbeta and 13 Jbeta primers. In the authors' methods: In a later analysis, around 87 million unique TCR beta chains included roughly 11 million shared by two or more donors. Generated by immunoSEQ multiplex PCR, the TCRdb table keeps only in-frame clones and is missing some. V, J and clone size are taken as reported in that table, and D and trimming were inferred from the DNA itself. The sample contains about 120,000 clones, 76% of which appear only once. The germline V and J ends were trimmed by 4 bases and 5 bases, with 20 bases remaining between them. There are 16 residues in the CDR3. Germline-derived CDR1 and CDR2 are MNHEY and SMNVEV (reference sequence). This clone appeared a few times. Antigen unknown.

The origin of this receptor is a man between 25 and 39 years old in good health and CMV-seropositive. The specimen was PBMCs. The chain has TRBV27 and TRBJ1-2; D may be TRBD1 (6 bases). Here the CDR3 DNA reads TGTGCCAGCAGTTCCCGGGACATAATCCGAGGGTATGGCTACACCTTC. Translating it yields CASSSRDIIRGYGYTF.